Presented here are 2 T cell receptor beta chains from one specimen sequenced in a study of CD4 T cells in relation to SARS-CoV-2 and coronaviruses. Unexposed donor CD4+ T cells date from 2011-2018, before the COVID-19 pandemic. This table comes from immunoSEQ multiplex PCR, and its TCRdb copy is limited to in-frame clones, with some not included. The table lists about 65,000 clones, around 87% of them singletons, with 1.5% to 2% in the top ten. The sample was memory CD4+ T cells from PBMCs. The receptor set was obtained from a human donor in good health.

The chain has TRBV5-8 and TRBJ2-7; 7 nucleotides align to TRBD2. V shed 0 bases and J 0 bases; nucleotides not matched to a gene: 9. The CDR3 extends over 17 amino acids. Germline V gives CDR1 SGHTS, CDR2 YDEGEE. DNA for the CDR3: TGTGCCAGCAGCTTGGGGGCAGGGAGGGTAAGCTCCTACGAGCAGTACTTC. This sequence encodes CASSLGAGRVSSYEQYF.

This chain uses TRBV30 with TRBJ1-5, with 9 bases matching TRBD1. Germline values: CDR1 GTSNPN, CDR2 SVGIG (reference sequence). This CDR3 contains 13 residues. Unmatched junction bases numbered 2, after V lost 4 bases and J lost 4 bases. CDR3 DNA: TGTGCCTGGAAAGGACAGGGGAATCAGCCCCAGCATTTT. Protein: CAWKGQGNQPQHF.